This passage covers 24 T cell receptor beta chains from one sample sequenced in a study of cytomegalovirus exposure and HLA in healthy donors (dated by TCRdb to the late 2010s). To prepare the library, the immunoSEQ multiplex PCR assay was applied. For the multiplex PCR, a mixture combining 60 forward primers for TCR Vbeta segments and 13 reverse primers for TCR Jbeta segments was used. TCRdb retrieved this table from immuneACCESS and kept in-frame rearrangements only. Not all clones are present; in checked studies, unresolved V genes account for under half, and no reason is known for the remainder. Counted in this sample were roughly 120,000 clones; about 80% of them appeared once. The top ten clonotypes cover roughly 2% of the sample. Sequences were obtained from PBMCs. These receptors were taken from a man between 18 and 29 years old in good health and CMV-seronegative.

The chain uses TRBV5-5 and TRBJ2-2; the D gene is possibly TRBD2 (5 bases). Germline V lookup: CDR1 SGHKS, CDR2 YYEKEE (reference sequence). The length of the CDR3 is 17 residues. Trimming stripped 5 bases from V and 0 bases from J, with 17 bases between. CDR3 in amino acids: CASRPGVAGSNTGELFF. The CDR3 region has the DNA TGTGCCAGCAGACCCGGGGTAGCTGGGTCGAACACCGGGGAGCTGTTTTTT. The variable domain in full, with the rest retrieved from reference TRBV5-5 and TRBJ2-2, is DAGVTQSPTHLIKTRGQQVTLRCSPISGHKSVSWYQQVLGQGPQFIFQYYEKEERGRGNFPDRFSARQFPNYSSELNVNALLLGDSALYLCASRPGVAGSNTGELFFGEGSRLTVL.

Note on this clone: The junction and the germline gene differ at one end; a read error may be behind it. The chain combines TRBV7-9 with TRBJ2-7, with 8 bases fitting TRBD2. Germline CDR1 SEHNR, CDR2 FQNEAQ (reference sequence). The CDR3 spans 17 residues. The CDR3 protein is CSSSPPNGIAGRYEQYF. The CDR3 coding sequence is TGTTCCAGCAGCCCCCCCAACGGAATAGCGGGACGGTACGAGCAGTACTTC.

As concerns this clone: Different DNA sequences within this sample yield the same CDR3. The chain is built from TRBV27 and TRBJ2-7; the D is unclear. The germline V gene encodes CDR1 MNHEY and CDR2 SMNVEV (reference sequence). V lost 7 bases and J 0 bases, leaving 7 bases between the germline ends. The CDR3 length is 12 residues. The CDR3 nucleotides are TGTGCCAGCACGGGTAGCTCCTACGAGCAGTACTTC. Its translation: CASTGSSYEQYF.

The J gene is TRBJ2-7, the V gene TRBV7-2; D gene unclear. Per germline, CDR1 SGHTA and CDR2 FQGNSA. V lost 3 bases to trimming and J lost 0 bases, with 6 bases between them. This CDR3 region has 13 residues. CDR3 sequence: CASSFTSSYEQYF. CDR3 nucleotide sequence: TGTGCCAGCAGCTTCACGAGCTCCTACGAGCAGTACTTC.

As concerns this clone: Germline is not matched at one junction end, which may reflect a read error. V gene TRBV7-2 combines with J gene TRBJ1-1; 8 bases agree with TRBD1. Germline V CDR1 and CDR2: SGHTA, FQGNSA. CDR3 length: 14 amino acids. The CDR3 bases are TGTGCCACCAGCCGGGGACAGGCAAACACTGAAGCTTTCTTT. This encodes CATSRGQANTEAFF. The whole variable domain, remainder taken from reference TRBV7-2 and TRBJ1-1, is GAGVSQSPSNKVTEKGKDVELRCDPISGHTALYWYRQSLGQGLEFLIYFQGNSAPDKSGLPSDRFSAERTGGSVSTLTIQRTQQEDSAVYLCATSRGQANTEAFFGQGTRLTVV.

This chain connects TRBV6-5 to TRBJ2-7, with D unclear. This CDR3 region has 13 residues. In germline, CDR1 is MNHEY, CDR2 SVGAGI. Trimming shortened V by 3 bases and J by 3 bases, and 9 bases separated the two germline ends. CDR3 in amino acids: CASSYEQYYEQYV. For the CDR3, the DNA is TGTGCCAGCAGTTATGAGCAGTACTACGAGCAGTACGTC.

J is TRBJ2-6 and V is TRBV21-1; TRBD1, as called in the table, went unchecked against the DNA. TRBV21-1 is a known pseudogene. The CDR3 sequence is 18 residues long. The CDR3 loop reads CASSKGGDTRSGANVLTF. The CDR3 region has the DNA TGTGCCAGCAGCAAAGGTGGGGACACACGATCTGGGGCCAACGTCCTGACTTTC.

The chain uses TRBV19 and TRBJ2-5; 7 nucleotides line up with TRBD2. The CDR3 runs 16 residues. Looked up from germline, CDR1 is LNHDA and CDR2 is SQIVND (reference sequence). The trim removed 3 bases at V and 0 bases at J, leaving 7 bases unmatched. The CDR3 here is CASSMGRELYQETQYF. The DNA of the CDR3 is TGTGCCAGTAGTATGGGGAGGGAATTGTACCAAGAGACCCAGTACTTC.

This chain links TRBV4-2 with TRBJ1-5; 8 nucleotides agree with TRBD1. CDR1 and CDR2 from the germline V gene are LGHNA and YNFKEQ. The CDR3 spans 15 residues. The junction had 0 bases not matched to a gene; V was cut back by 0 bases and J by 2 bases. As DNA, the CDR3 is TGTGCCAGCAGCCAAGAACAGGGGGGCAATCAGCCCCAGCATTTT. It yields the protein CASSQEQGGNQPQHF.

The J gene is TRBJ1-1, the V gene TRBV29-1, with D possibly being TRBD1 (6 bases). The CDR3 is made up of 12 amino acids. Per germline, CDR1 SQVTM and CDR2 ANQGSEA. V shed 2 bases and J shed 7 bases, with 11 bases lying between them. In DNA, the CDR3 is TGCAGCGTTGAATGGGCAGGGGATGAAGCTTTCTTT. Translating it yields CSVEWAGDEAFF. The full variable domain, its missing parts supplied by reference TRBV29-1 and TRBJ1-1, is SAVISQKPSRDICQRGTSLTIQCQVDSQVTMMFWYRQQPGQSLTLIATANQGSEATYESGFVIDKFPISRPNLTFSTLTVSNMSPEDSSIYLCSVEWAGDEAFFGQGTRLTVV.

The rearrangement uses TRBV6-1 and TRBJ1-1; D unclear. This CDR3 has 13 residues. Trimming pared 6 bases from V and 4 bases from J, leaving 12 bases between. Per germline, CDR1 MNHNS and CDR2 SASEGT. The CDR3 region has the DNA TGTGCCAGCAGGGGTACAGTGTTCACTGAAGCTTTCTTT. Translating gives CASRGTVFTEAFF.

The genes are TRBV6-1 and TRBJ2-7; 10 bases are shared with TRBD1. CDR3 length equals 15 residues. CDR1 is MNHNS and CDR2 is SASEGT in the germline V gene. The junction had 8 bases not matched to a gene; V was cut back by 5 bases and J by 4 bases. The CDR3 reads CASSPGTGAKYEQYF. The CDR3 DNA is TGTGCCAGCAGTCCGGGGACAGGGGCCAAGTACGAGCAGTACTTC.

The V call is TRBV5-1, the J call TRBJ2-7, with D possibly TRBD1 on 5 matching bases. CDR1 is SGHRS and CDR2 is YFSETQ in the germline V gene. This CDR3 is 16 amino acids long. Trimming cost V 4 bases and J 5 bases, with 22 bases left between them. Here the CDR3 reads CASSRGEAGSTHEQYF. In DNA form, the CDR3 reads TGCGCCAGCAGCCGAGGCGAGGCAGGGTCTACCCACGAGCAGTACTTC. Variable domain in full (rest from reference TRBV5-1 and TRBJ2-7): KAGVTQTPRYLIKTRGQQVTLSCSPISGHRSVSWYQQTPGQGLQFLFEYFSETQRNKGNFPGRFSGRQFSNSRSEMNVSTLELGDSALYLCASSRGEAGSTHEQYFGPGTRLTVT.

This rearrangement joins TRBV7-8 to TRBJ2-1; 10 positions match TRBD1. The CDR3 has 17 residues. Germline lookup yields CDR1 SGHVS and CDR2 FQNEAQ. V shed 3 bases, J shed 7 bases, and the junction held 12 bases outside the gene matches. The CDR3 reads CASSFPRPGQGLNEQFF. The CDR3 nucleotides are TGTGCCAGCAGCTTCCCCCGGCCGGGACAGGGGTTAAATGAGCAGTTCTTC.

The chain is built from TRBV18 and TRBJ1-5; a weak D match, TRBD1 (5 bases). Deletions cut 2 bases from V and 0 bases from J, with 17 bases between. This CDR3 has 18 amino acids. Germline CDR1 reads KGHSH; CDR2 reads LQKENI. The CDR3 protein is CASSPTPLGGDSNQPQHF. DNA for the CDR3: TGTGCCAGCTCACCAACGCCCCTGGGAGGGGATAGCAATCAGCCCCAGCATTTT.

A single count supports this clone. The chain carries TRBV5-3 and TRBJ2-1; 11 positions match TRBD2. TRBV5-3 is reported as an ORF; its role is uncertain. The J segment lost 4 bases and the V segment lost 2 bases, leaving 23 bases of the junction unmatched. The CDR3 totals 22 residues. The CDR3 DNA is TGTGCCAGAAGCTTCGCTTATACGGCTGGGCTAGCGGGAGGTGTGGGATACAATGAGCAGTTCTTC. Its translation: CARSFAYTAGLAGGVGYNEQFF.

The CDR3 spells CASSQGPPRQAYEQYF. The CDR3 DNA reads as TGCGCCAGCAGCCAAGGACCCCCGAGACAGGCCTACGAGCAGTACTTC. The V and J genes are TRBV4-1 and TRBJ2-7, with D possibly matching TRBD1 (6 bases). The V end lost 1 base, the J end lost 2 bases, and 15 bases lay between the germline ends. CDR3 length equals 16 residues. Germline assignment: CDR1 MGHRA and CDR2 YSYEKL.

The J gene is TRBJ2-3, the V gene TRBV7-2, with 12 positions matching TRBD2. The V gene end was trimmed by 4 bases and the J gene end by 2 bases; junction bases not matched to a gene: 4. Germline V gives CDR1 SGHTA, CDR2 FQGNSA. This CDR3 has 16 residues. The CDR3, as DNA: TGTGCCAGCAGCTCACTAGCGGGAGGCAACACAGATACGCAGTATTTT. This codes for CASSSLAGGNTDTQYF.

This clone was picked up one time. The J gene is TRBJ1-1, the V gene TRBV6-4; maybe TRBD1 (6 bases). Trimming left V 3 bases short and J 1 base short, with 15 bases between. The germline V gene has CDR1 MRHNA and CDR2 SNTAGT. The CDR3 runs 16 residues. CDR3 DNA sequence: TGTGCCAGCAGTGATCCTCAGGGGACCTCGAACACTGAAGCTTTCTTT. Residues: CASSDPQGTSNTEAFF.

This clone showed up just once. The genes are TRBV5-1 and TRBJ2-1, with D maybe TRBD2 (6 bases). The CDR3 extends over 14 amino acids. Looked up from germline, CDR1 is SGHRS and CDR2 is YFSETQ. Trimming stripped 4 bases from V and 2 bases from J, with 10 bases between. CDR3 residues: CASSLGSPYNEQFF. The DNA for the CDR3 is TGCGCCAGCAGCCTCGGGAGCCCCTACAATGAGCAGTTCTTC.

This clone was seen a single time. V and J are TRBV5-5 and TRBJ2-7, with 10 bases aligning to TRBD1. V shed 3 bases and J 2 bases; nucleotides not matched to a gene: 2. Per germline, CDR1 SGHKS and CDR2 YYEKEE (reference sequence). The CDR3 length is 14 residues. In DNA form, the CDR3 reads TGTGCCAGCAGCTGGACAGGGGGAACCTACGAGCAGTACTTC. This translates into CASSWTGGTYEQYF. Supplemented by reference TRBV5-5 and TRBJ2-7, the full variable domain reads DAGVTQSPTHLIKTRGQQVTLRCSPISGHKSVSWYQQVLGQGPQFIFQYYEKEERGRGNFPDRFSARQFPNYSSELNVNALLLGDSALYLCASSWTGGTYEQYFGPGTRLTVT.

This clone was seen a handful of times. This rearrangement joins TRBV2 to TRBJ1-1, with TRBD1 matching over 7 bases. Per the germline V gene, CDR1 is SNHLY and CDR2 is FYNNEI. V lost 4 bases, J lost 1 base, and 9 bases stayed unmatched. CDR3 length equals 16 residues. The CDR3 coding sequence is TGTGCCAGCAGTGGGGACAGCGAGCAGACGAACACTGAAGCTTTCTTT. It is translated as CASSGDSEQTNTEAFF.

This clone came up a few times. Other nucleotide sequences in the sample specify the same CDR3. J is TRBJ2-7 and V is TRBV10-3; 15 bases are shared with TRBD2. The CDR3 has 15 residues. V lost 1 base and J lost 6; bases outside the gene matches: 1. Germline V gene sequence: CDR1 ENHRY, CDR2 SYGVKD. The CDR3 DNA reads TGTGCCATCAGTGAGTGGGGACTAGCGGGAGGCGAGCAGTACTTC. It specifies CAISEWGLAGGEQYF.

This clone was counted only a few times. The chain combines TRBV5-4 with TRBJ2-3; 8 nucleotides agree with TRBD2. CDR1 is SGHNT, CDR2 YYREEE, per germline (reference sequence). V dropped 5 bases and J dropped 1; count of bases not matched to a gene: 9. The CDR3 totals 16 residues. The CDR3 spells CASRRTATSGTDTQYF. The CDR3 DNA reads as TGTGCCAGCAGGAGGACCGCGACTAGCGGCACAGATACGCAGTATTTT.